This T cell receptor (beta chain) was sequenced for a study of CD8 T cells in Susac syndrome. Sequencing of TCR beta was undertaken in CD8+ and CD4+ T cells derived from blood. Matched for age and sex, the controls were healthy donors. Negative isolation was applied to CD8+ and CD4+ T cells, and FACS enrichment was applied to TEMRA cells. Random hexamers served to reverse transcribe about 0.45 to 1 ug RNA. TCRdb reanalysed the immunoSEQ multiplex PCR reads using MiXCR and keeps one entry per CDR3 protein. The sample lists about 29,000 distinct CDR3 sequences; 90% to 95% were seen once. The origin of this receptor is a human donor in good health. The sample comprised CD8+ T cells from PBMCs.

CDR3 DNA sequence: TGTGCCAGCAGCCCTATTCGCGGAGAGAGGGGCGGGGAGCTGTTTTTT. Translation gives CASSPIRGERGGELFF. V is TRBV13 and J is TRBJ2-2; D assignment may be TRBD1 or TRBD2 (5 bases each). CDR3 size: 16 residues. V lost 5 bases, J lost 7 bases, and 20 bases lay in between. The germline V gene has CDR1 PRHDT and CDR2 FYEKMQ (reference sequence).